A selection of T cell receptor beta chains follows, all from one sample in a study of monozygotic twins with inflammatory bowel disease. For each CDR3 protein, TCRdb gives one entry from its re-call of the 5' RACE reads, without DNA. The specimen's table records nearly 450,000 distinct CDR3 sequences. Sample: blood. The receptors were gathered from a human donor with ulcerative colitis or Crohn's disease, or a healthy co-twin of an affected twin (not recorded which). Each CDR3 is given with its conserved first and last residue.

V	J	CDR3
TRBV29-1	TRBJ2-4	CSVDVAGAKNIQYF
TRBV12-3/TRBV12-4	TRBJ2-2	CASSLDRSLGSTGELFF
TRBV4-1	TRBJ2-3	CASSQDEVRGTNTDTQYF
TRBV5-1	TRBJ1-1	CASSLYGGPSTEAFF
TRBV12-3/TRBV12-4	TRBJ2-5	CASSFTALETQYF
TRBV15	TRBJ2-3	CATSRPSSDTDTQYF
TRBV4-2	TRBJ2-7	CASSQDPQPSYEQYF
TRBV11-1	TRBJ2-3	CASSLVDSGRTDTQYF
TRBV3-1	TRBJ2-7	CASSHYLYEQYF
TRBV7-2	TRBJ2-1	CASSFGSANNEQFF
TRBV9	TRBJ2-1	CASSPAFLGRQFF
TRBV7-9	TRBJ2-5	CASSLVAVAQETQYF
TRBV5-4	TRBJ2-1	CPSSKTGDMIEQFF
TRBV7-2	TRBJ2-7	CASSLEFTGGRGEQYF
TRBV5-1	TRBJ2-1	CASSFLAEYYNEQFF
TRBV5-1	TRBJ2-7	CASSLQGDEQYF
TRBV2	TRBJ2-1	CASRLAGGINEQFF
TRBV4-3	TRBJ2-2	CASSPLGTSNTGELFF
TRBV11-2	TRBJ1-5	CASSLGAGTNLEPQHF
TRBV29-1	TRBJ1-5	CSVAQGSGSQPQHF
TRBV20-1	TRBJ2-3	CSALSQGTQYF
TRBV29-1	TRBJ2-7	CSVEVATTDPQYF